This TCR beta chain was captured in a study of CXCR3-negative and CXCR3-positive naive CD8 T cells. Whole-study context: Libraries each contributed about 1.5 +/- 0.3 million TRB reads, for around 150 million in total. Study results and caveats: Most assays used freshly isolated PBMCs, as cryopreservation partially reduced CXCR3.

In the case of this clonotype: Its antigen is currently unknown.

Germline values: CDR1 MNHEY, CDR2 SMNVEV (reference sequence). This CDR3 is built from 16 residues. 5' RACE that incorporated UMI labels was used to prepare the TRB cDNA libraries. With the 5' RACE reads reprocessed, TCRdb shows one record per CDR3 protein and no DNA. The listing records some 38,000 distinct CDR3 sequences. The gene calls are TRBV27 and TRBJ2-3; the D call from TCRdb, TRBD1, cannot be confirmed without DNA. The source material was memory CD8+ T cells from blood. This sequence originates from a human donor in good health. Some clones in this sample may be carry-over from other donors' samples. Here the CDR3 reads CASSLLDRGRTDTQYF.